These T cell receptor beta chains were read from a single sample in a study of blood T cell repertoires in COVID-19. Assay used: immunoSEQ multiplex PCR; TCRdb lists only in-frame clones, some missing. The data contain some 340,000 clones, roughly 85% of them singletons. Sequenced material: peripheral blood. The receptors stem from a woman between 18 and 30 years old with acute or convalescent COVID-19. CDR3s include the opening cysteine and the closing phenylalanine or tryptophan. The order of the fields is clone size, V gene, D gene, J gene, CDR3 DNA, CDR3 protein. D genes are given only for firm matches. The listing skips clone size in some rows; elsewhere it reads once, few, many or a size class.

clone_size: once; v_call: TRBV3-1/TRBV3-2; d_call: .; j_call: TRBJ2-7; cdr3_nt: TGTGCCAGCAGCCACCCAGGAACTTACGAGCAGTACTTC; cdr3_aa: CASSHPGTYEQYF
clone_size: once; v_call: TRBV30; d_call: .; j_call: TRBJ1-1; cdr3_nt: TGTGCCTGGAGTAGGCGGCAGATGAACACTGAAGCTTTCTTT; cdr3_aa: CAWSRRQMNTEAFF
clone_size: .; v_call: TRBV30; d_call: TRBD1; j_call: TRBJ1-1; cdr3_nt: TGTGCCTGGAGTGTACGGGACAGGGTGCAAGGAGCTTTCTTT; cdr3_aa: CAWSVRDRVQGAFF
clone_size: .; v_call: TRBV18; d_call: .; j_call: TRBJ2-5; cdr3_nt: TGTGCCAGCTCACCGCCAGGAGAGACCCAGTACTTC; cdr3_aa: CASSPPGETQYF
clone_size: .; v_call: TRBV6-6; d_call: .; j_call: TRBJ2-2; cdr3_nt: TGTGCCAGCAGTCCCCCCGACAGAAGGGCAATCTCCGGGGAGCTGTTTTTT; cdr3_aa: CASSPPDRRAISGELFF
clone_size: .; v_call: TRBV28; d_call: TRBD1; j_call: TRBJ2-7; cdr3_nt: TGTGCCAGCAGTTCCGGAACGGGACAGAGACATTACGAGCAGTACTTC; cdr3_aa: CASSSGTGQRHYEQYF
clone_size: .; v_call: TRBV2; d_call: TRBD1; j_call: TRBJ1-1; cdr3_nt: TGTGCCAGCAGTGCAACAGGGGGCGGGACTGAAGCTTTCTTT; cdr3_aa: CASSATGGGTEAFF
clone_size: .; v_call: TRBV2; d_call: TRBD1; j_call: TRBJ1-6; cdr3_nt: TGTGCCAGCAGAACAGGGGGTCGGAATTCACCCCTCCACTTT; cdr3_aa: CASRTGGRNSPLHF
clone_size: .; v_call: TRBV15; d_call: TRBD1; j_call: TRBJ1-5; cdr3_nt: TGTGCCACCAGCCTCACAGACAGGGGGATTAATCAGCCCCAGCATTTT; cdr3_aa: CATSLTDRGINQPQHF
clone_size: .; v_call: TRBV9; d_call: TRBD1; j_call: TRBJ1-1; cdr3_nt: TGTGCCAGCAGCGTAGCGGGACAGGGCGCTGAAGCTTTCTTT; cdr3_aa: CASSVAGQGAEAFF
clone_size: .; v_call: TRBV10-1; d_call: .; j_call: TRBJ2-1; cdr3_nt: TGCGCCAGCAGTGAGACCTTAAGACCGGAGGGTGAGCAGTTCTTC; cdr3_aa: CASSETLRPEGEQFF
clone_size: .; v_call: TRBV7-9; d_call: .; j_call: TRBJ2-2; cdr3_nt: TGTGCCAGCAGCCGCGAGAACGGGGAGCTGTTTTTT; cdr3_aa: CASSRENGELFF
clone_size: .; v_call: TRBV28; d_call: .; j_call: TRBJ1-1; cdr3_nt: TGTGCCATCATAAAATCTAGCAGCAACACTGAAGCTTTCTTT; cdr3_aa: CAIIKSSSNTEAFF
clone_size: .; v_call: TRBV11-2; d_call: TRBD1; j_call: TRBJ1-5; cdr3_nt: TGTGCCAGCAGCTTAGAACCGCGGACAGGGGGAGATCAGCCCCAGCATTTT; cdr3_aa: CASSLEPRTGGDQPQHF
clone_size: few; v_call: TRBV15; d_call: TRBD2; j_call: TRBJ2-3; cdr3_nt: TGTGCCACCAGCAGAGCCGCGGGAGGGGCTAGCACAGATACGCAGTATTTT; cdr3_aa: CATSRAAGGASTDTQYF
clone_size: .; v_call: TRBV7-6; d_call: .; j_call: TRBJ1-1; cdr3_nt: TGTGCCAGCAGCCCCAGGGAGGGAGGCACTGAAGCTTTCTTT; cdr3_aa: CASSPREGGTEAFF
clone_size: .; v_call: TRBV20-1; d_call: .; j_call: TRBJ2-7; cdr3_nt: TGCAGTGCTAGTTCCGGGTTTTACTACGAGCAGTACTTC; cdr3_aa: CSASSGFYYEQYF
clone_size: .; v_call: TRBV6-2/TRBV6-3; d_call: .; j_call: TRBJ1-1; cdr3_nt: TGTGCCAGCAGTTACCGGTTTGACACTGAAGCTTTCTTT; cdr3_aa: CASSYRFDTEAFF
clone_size: many; v_call: TRBV19; d_call: .; j_call: TRBJ2-5; cdr3_nt: TGTGCCAGTAGTATTTGGGGGGGCCTAGGAGAGACCCAGTACTTC; cdr3_aa: CASSIWGGLGETQYF
clone_size: .; v_call: TRBV4-1; d_call: TRBD1; j_call: TRBJ2-2; cdr3_nt: TGCGCCAGCAGCGCCGGGACAGTGTATACCGGGGAGCTGTTTTTT; cdr3_aa: CASSAGTVYTGELFF
clone_size: .; v_call: TRBV7-3; d_call: TRBD1; j_call: TRBJ2-3; cdr3_nt: TGTGCCAGCAGCTTCGGACAGGTCACAGATACGCAGTATTTT; cdr3_aa: CASSFGQVTDTQYF
clone_size: .; v_call: TRBV6-6; d_call: TRBD1; j_call: TRBJ1-1; cdr3_nt: TGTGCCAGCAGTGCGACAGGGGCCGAAGCTTTCTTT; cdr3_aa: CASSATGAEAFF
clone_size: .; v_call: TRBV13; d_call: .; j_call: TRBJ1-4; cdr3_nt: TGTGCCAGCAGCTCCAGGGAGGTTGAGGAAAAACTGTTTTTT; cdr3_aa: CASSSREVEEKLFF
clone_size: .; v_call: TRBV29-1; d_call: .; j_call: TRBJ1-2; cdr3_nt: TGCAGCGAAGGGGGTCCCTATGGCTACACCTTC; cdr3_aa: CSEGGPYGYTF
clone_size: .; v_call: TRBV7-2; d_call: .; j_call: TRBJ2-7; cdr3_nt: TGTGCCAGCAGCTTCAGTGGCGGGATCTACGAGCAGTACTTC; cdr3_aa: CASSFSGGIYEQYF
clone_size: .; v_call: TRBV7-8; d_call: .; j_call: TRBJ1-2; cdr3_nt: TGTGCCAGCAGCTTAGCGCCCAGGGGTAACTATGGCTACACCTTC; cdr3_aa: CASSLAPRGNYGYTF
clone_size: few; v_call: TRBV27; d_call: .; j_call: TRBJ1-1; cdr3_nt: TGTGCCAGCAGTTCAAAATCACCTACGAACACTGAAGCTTTCTTT; cdr3_aa: CASSSKSPTNTEAFF
clone_size: .; v_call: TRBV5-1; d_call: .; j_call: TRBJ1-1; cdr3_nt: TGCGCCAGCTCTGAGGGAATGAACACTGAAGCTTTCTTT; cdr3_aa: CASSEGMNTEAFF
clone_size: .; v_call: TRBV7-9; d_call: .; j_call: TRBJ2-7; cdr3_nt: TGTGCCAGCAGCTCCGGAGGGGACAGTTACGAGCAGTACTTC; cdr3_aa: CASSSGGDSYEQYF